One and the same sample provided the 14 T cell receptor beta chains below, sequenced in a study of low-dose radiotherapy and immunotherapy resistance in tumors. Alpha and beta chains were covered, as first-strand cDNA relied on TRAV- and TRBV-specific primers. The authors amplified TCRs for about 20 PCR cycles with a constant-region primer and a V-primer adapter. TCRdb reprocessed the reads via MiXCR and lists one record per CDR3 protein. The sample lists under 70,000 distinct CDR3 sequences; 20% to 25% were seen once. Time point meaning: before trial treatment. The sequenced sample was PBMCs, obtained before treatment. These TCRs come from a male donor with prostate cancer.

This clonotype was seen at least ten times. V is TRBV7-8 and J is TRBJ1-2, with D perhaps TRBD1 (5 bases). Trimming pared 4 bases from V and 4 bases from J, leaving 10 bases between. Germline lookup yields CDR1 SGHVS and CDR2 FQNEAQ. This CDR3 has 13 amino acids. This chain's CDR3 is CASSSGGGYGYTF. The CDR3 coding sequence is TGTGCCAGCAGCTCGGGGGGAGGCTATGGCTACACCTTC.

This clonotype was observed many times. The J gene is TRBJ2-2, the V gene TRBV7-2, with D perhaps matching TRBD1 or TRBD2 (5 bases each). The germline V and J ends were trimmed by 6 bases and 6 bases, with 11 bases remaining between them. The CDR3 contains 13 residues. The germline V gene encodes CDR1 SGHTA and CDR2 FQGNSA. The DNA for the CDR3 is TGTGCCAGCAGTTCGGGGCTGGCCGGGGAGCTGTTTTTT. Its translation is CASSSGLAGELFF.

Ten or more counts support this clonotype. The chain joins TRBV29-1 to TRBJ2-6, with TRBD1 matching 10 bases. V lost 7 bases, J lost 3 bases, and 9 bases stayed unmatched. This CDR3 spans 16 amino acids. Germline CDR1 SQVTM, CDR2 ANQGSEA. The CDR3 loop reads CSAQTGGAGGANVLTF. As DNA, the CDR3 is TGCAGCGCCCAGACAGGGGGCGCGGGTGGGGCCAACGTCCTGACTTTC.

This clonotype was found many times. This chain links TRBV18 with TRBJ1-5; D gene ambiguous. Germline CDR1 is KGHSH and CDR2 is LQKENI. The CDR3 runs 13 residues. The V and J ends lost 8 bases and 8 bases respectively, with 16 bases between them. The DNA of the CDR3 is TGTGCCAGCACACAAGAGATGAGGGAGCCCCAGCATTTT. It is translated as CASTQEMREPQHF. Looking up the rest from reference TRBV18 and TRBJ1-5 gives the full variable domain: NAGVMQNPRHLVRRRGQEARLRCSPMKGHSHVYWYRQLPEEGLKFMVYLQKENIIDESGMPKERFSAEFPKEGPSILRIQQVVRGDSAAYFCASTQEMREPQHFGDGTRLSIL.

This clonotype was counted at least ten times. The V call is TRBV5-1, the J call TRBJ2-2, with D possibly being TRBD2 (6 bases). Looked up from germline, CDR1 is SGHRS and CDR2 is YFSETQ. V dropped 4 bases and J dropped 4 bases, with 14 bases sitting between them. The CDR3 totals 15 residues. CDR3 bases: TGCGCCAGCAGCCCCGCCCTAGCGAGCACCGGGGAGCTGTTTTTT. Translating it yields CASSPALASTGELFF.

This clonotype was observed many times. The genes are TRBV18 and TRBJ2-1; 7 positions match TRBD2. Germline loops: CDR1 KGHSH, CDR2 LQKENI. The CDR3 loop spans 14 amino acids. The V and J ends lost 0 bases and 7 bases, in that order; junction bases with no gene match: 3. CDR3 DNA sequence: TGTGCCAGCTCACCACCGCCAGCGGGGAATGAGCAGTTCTTC. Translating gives CASSPPPAGNEQFF.

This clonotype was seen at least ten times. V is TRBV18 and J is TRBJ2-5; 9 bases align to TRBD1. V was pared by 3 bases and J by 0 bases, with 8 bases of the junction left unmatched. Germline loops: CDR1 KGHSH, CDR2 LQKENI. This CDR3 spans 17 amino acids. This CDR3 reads CASSPNPTGGNQETQYF. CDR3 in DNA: TGTGCCAGCTCACCTAACCCGACAGGGGGGAACCAAGAGACCCAGTACTTC.

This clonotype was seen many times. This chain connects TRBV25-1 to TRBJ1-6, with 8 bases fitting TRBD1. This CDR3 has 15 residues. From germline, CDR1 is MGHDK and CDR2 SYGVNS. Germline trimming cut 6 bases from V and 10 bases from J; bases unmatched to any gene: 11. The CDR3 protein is CASSQATGASSPLHF. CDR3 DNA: TGTGCCAGCAGCCAAGCGACAGGGGCGAGCTCACCCCTCCACTTT.

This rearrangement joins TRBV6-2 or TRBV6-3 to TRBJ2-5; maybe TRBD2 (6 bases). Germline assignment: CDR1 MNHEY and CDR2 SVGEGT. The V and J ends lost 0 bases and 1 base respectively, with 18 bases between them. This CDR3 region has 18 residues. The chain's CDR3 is CASSYSVREVMFQETQYF. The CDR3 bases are TGTGCCAGCAGTTACTCAGTCAGGGAGGTCATGTTCCAAGAGACCCAGTACTTC.

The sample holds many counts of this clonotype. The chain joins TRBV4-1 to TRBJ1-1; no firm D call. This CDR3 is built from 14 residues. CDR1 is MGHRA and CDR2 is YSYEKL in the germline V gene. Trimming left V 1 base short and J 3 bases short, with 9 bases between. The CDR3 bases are TGCGCCAGCAGCCAAGTGGGCGGATACACTGAAGCTTTCTTT. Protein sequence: CASSQVGGYTEAFF.

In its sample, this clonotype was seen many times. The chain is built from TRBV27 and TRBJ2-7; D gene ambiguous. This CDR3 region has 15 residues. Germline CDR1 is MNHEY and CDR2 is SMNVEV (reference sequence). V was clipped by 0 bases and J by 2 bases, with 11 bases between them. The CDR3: CASSLSPGSPYEQYF. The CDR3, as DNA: TGTGCCAGCAGTTTATCGCCAGGCTCTCCCTACGAGCAGTACTTC.

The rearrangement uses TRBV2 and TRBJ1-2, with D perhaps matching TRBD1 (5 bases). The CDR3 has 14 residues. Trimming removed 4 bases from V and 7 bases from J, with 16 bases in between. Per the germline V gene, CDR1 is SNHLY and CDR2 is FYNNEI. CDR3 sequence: CASSASGGTSGYTF. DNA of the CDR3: TGTGCCAGCAGTGCTAGCGGGGGTACGAGTGGCTACACCTTC.

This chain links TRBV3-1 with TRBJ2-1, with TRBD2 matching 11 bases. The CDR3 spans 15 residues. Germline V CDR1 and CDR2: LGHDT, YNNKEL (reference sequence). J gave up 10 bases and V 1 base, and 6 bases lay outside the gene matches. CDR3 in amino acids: CASSQVDLAGGEQFF. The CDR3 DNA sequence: TGTGCCAGCAGCCAAGTTGATCTAGCGGGAGGAGAGCAGTTCTTC.

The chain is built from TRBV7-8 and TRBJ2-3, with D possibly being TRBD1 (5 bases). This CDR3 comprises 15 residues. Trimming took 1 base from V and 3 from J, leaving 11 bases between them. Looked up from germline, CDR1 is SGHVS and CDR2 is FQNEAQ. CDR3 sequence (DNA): TGTGCCAGCAGCTTAGGGGGCAGGGCTACAGATACGCAGTATTTT. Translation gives CASSLGGRATDTQYF.